Each of the 8 T cell receptor beta chains below was sequenced from the same sample in a study of blood T cell repertoires in COVID-19. Clones were sequenced by immunoSEQ multiplex PCR, and TCRdb holds only the in-frame ones, with some missing. The sample lists 250,000 to 350,000 clones; approximately 91% were seen once. Sequenced sample: peripheral blood. The receptors were sampled from a young woman with COVID-19, enrolled during active disease.

The chain is built from TRBV6-5 and TRBJ2-3; 7 bases line up with TRBD2. V was clipped by 4 bases and J by 4 bases; unmatched bases: 11. The CDR3 extends over 16 amino acids. Germline V gene lookup returns CDR1 MNHEY and CDR2 SVGAGI. CDR3: CASSLRTPTSADTQYF. As DNA, the CDR3 is TGTGCCAGCAGTTTAAGGACACCCACTAGCGCAGATACGCAGTATTTT.

The genes are TRBV28 and TRBJ1-4, with D perhaps TRBD1 (6 bases). CDR3 length: 15 residues. The germline V and J ends were trimmed by 6 bases and 7 bases, with 18 bases remaining between them. Per the germline V gene, CDR1 is MDHEN and CDR2 is SYDVKM. CDR3 sequence reads: CASSLGGGSTEKLFF. The CDR3, as DNA: TGTGCCAGCAGCCTAGGGGGAGGGAGTACTGAAAAACTGTTTTTT. The whole variable domain, remainder taken from reference TRBV28 and TRBJ1-4, is DVKVTQSSRYLVKRTGEKVFLECVQDMDHENMFWYRQDPGLGLRLIYFSYDVKMKEKGDIPEGYSVSREKKERFSLILESASTNQTSMYLCASSLGGGSTEKLFFGSGTQLSVL.

The rearrangement joins TRBV6-5 to TRBJ2-1, with 8 nucleotides matching TRBD1. This CDR3 comprises 13 residues. V gave up 6 bases and J gave up 6 bases; unmatched junction bases: 4. The germline V gene has CDR1 MNHEY and CDR2 SVGAGI. CDR3 sequence: CASRQGGGNEQFF. The CDR3 DNA follows: TGTGCCAGCAGACAGGGGGGCGGCAATGAGCAGTTCTTC.

The chain joins TRBV5-1 to TRBJ1-1; TRBD1 matches at 7 bases. The ends lost 3 bases at V and 2 bases at J; junction bases unmatched: 10. CDR1 is SGHRS, CDR2 YFSETQ, per germline. The CDR3 has 16 amino acids. The CDR3 region has the DNA TGCGCCAGCAGCTCCCTCCCTGGGACAGCCAACACTGAAGCTTTCTTT. Its protein is CASSSLPGTANTEAFF. Based on the CDR3 plus reference TRBV5-1 and TRBJ1-1, the full variable domain is KAGVTQTPRYLIKTRGQQVTLSCSPISGHRSVSWYQQTPGQGLQFLFEYFSETQRNKGNFPGRFSGRQFSNSRSEMNVSTLELGDSALYLCASSSLPGTANTEAFFGQGTRLTVV.

The chain links TRBV15 to TRBJ1-4, with D tentatively TRBD1 (5 bases). Trimming took off 0 bases at V and 7 bases at J, with 18 bases between the two ends. The CDR3 spans 17 residues. Germline CDR1 LNHNV, CDR2 YYDKDF (reference sequence). The CDR3, as DNA: TGTGCCACCAGCAGAGATTCACTCGTACTCCAGGGTGAAAAACTGTTTTTT. Residues: CATSRDSLVLQGEKLFF.

V and J are TRBV7-8 and TRBJ1-5; TRBD1 agrees at 7 bases. The CDR3 extends over 13 amino acids. Germline CDR1 is SGHVS and CDR2 is FQNEAQ. V lost 5 bases, J lost 6 bases, and 4 bases stayed unmatched. CDR3: CASSRTGVQPQHF. In nucleotides, the CDR3 is TGTGCCAGCAGCCGAACAGGGGTTCAGCCCCAGCATTTT.

CDR3 residues: CASSPLDSLTYGYTF. The CDR3 DNA reads TGTGCCAGCTCACCATTGGACAGCTTGACCTATGGCTACACCTTC. This chain uses TRBV18 with TRBJ1-2; a possible D gene is TRBD1 (6 bases). There are 15 residues in the CDR3. V was pared by 2 bases and J by 4 bases, with 14 bases between. Germline values: CDR1 KGHSH, CDR2 LQKENI.

V gene TRBV28 combines with J gene TRBJ1-6; D unclear. Looked up from germline, CDR1 is MDHEN and CDR2 is SYDVKM. The CDR3 has 15 amino acids. Between the trimmed V and J ends, which lost 7 bases and 4 bases, there was a span of 14 bases. As DNA, the CDR3 is TGTGCCAGCACCCCCTCAGGCGGGTATAATTCACCCCTCCACTTT. Amino acid sequence: CASTPSGGYNSPLHF.